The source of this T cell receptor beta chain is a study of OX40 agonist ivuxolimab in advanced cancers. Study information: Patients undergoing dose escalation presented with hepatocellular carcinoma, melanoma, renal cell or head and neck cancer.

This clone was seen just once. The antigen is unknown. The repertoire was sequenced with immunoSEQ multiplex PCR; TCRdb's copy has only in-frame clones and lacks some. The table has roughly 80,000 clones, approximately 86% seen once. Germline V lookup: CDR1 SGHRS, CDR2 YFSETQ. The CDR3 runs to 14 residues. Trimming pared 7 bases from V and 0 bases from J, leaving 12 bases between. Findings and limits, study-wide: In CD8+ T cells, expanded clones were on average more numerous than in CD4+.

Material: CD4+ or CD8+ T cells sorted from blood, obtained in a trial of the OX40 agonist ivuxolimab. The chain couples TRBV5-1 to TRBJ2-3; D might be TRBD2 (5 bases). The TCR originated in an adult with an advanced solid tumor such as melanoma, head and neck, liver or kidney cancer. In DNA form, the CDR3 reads TGCGCCAGCGCGGAAAGGACTAGCACAGATACGCAGTATTTT. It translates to CASAERTSTDTQYF.